The clone carrying this T cell receptor (beta chain) was seen a handful of times. The CDR3 contains 13 residues. Trimming shortened V by 2 bases and J by 6 bases, and 9 bases separated the two germline ends. Per germline, CDR1 SGHRS and CDR2 YFSETQ. Unique molecular identifiers tagged individual cDNA molecules. TCRdb called the 5' RACE reads again in MiXCR, with one record for every CDR3 protein. The repertoire has nearly 90,000 distinct CDR3 sequences, roughly 14% of them found once; the top ten carry roughly 7%. The data belong to a study of early T cells in non-severe SARS-CoV-2 infection. The chain carries TRBV5-1 and TRBJ2-1, with D hard to call. The receptor was isolated from an adult who was a healthcare worker with PCR-confirmed SARS-CoV-2 infection or an uninfected control (not recorded which). Sequencing was done on a sample of whole blood. In DNA form, the CDR3 reads TGCGCCAGCAGCTTTGTAGGTCCCAATGAGCAGTTCTTC. As protein: CASSFVGPNEQFF.